The clone carrying this T cell receptor beta chain has a count of ten or more. Its target is unknown. The CDR3 sequence is 12 residues long. From germline, CDR1 is MNHEY and CDR2 SMNVEV (reference sequence). This record comes from a study of early T cells in non-severe SARS-CoV-2 infection. In the study overall: Unsorted whole-blood RNA was sequenced in bulk, leaving chains unpaired.

Individual cDNA molecules received unique molecular identifiers. TCRdb passed the 5' RACE reads through MiXCR, listing each CDR3 protein once. The table records 45,000 to 55,000 distinct CDR3 sequences, about 9.9% of them present only once. Whole-study findings and limits: VDJdb matching skewed toward anti-spike CD8 responses, missing private and CD4 specificities.

The origin of this receptor is an adult who was a healthcare worker with PCR-confirmed SARS-CoV-2 infection or an uninfected control (not recorded which). The sample was whole blood. The chain couples TRBV27 to TRBJ2-2; D uncertain. The CDR3 loop is CAHLANTGELFF. Written as DNA, the CDR3 is TGTGCACACCTCGCGAACACCGGGGAGCTGTTTTTT.